This T cell receptor (beta chain) was retrieved from a study of CD8 T cells in Susac syndrome. Random-hexamer reverse transcription was applied to about 0.45 to 1 ug RNA. In TCRdb, the immunoSEQ multiplex PCR reads were re-called with MiXCR into one record per CDR3 protein. Of roughly 200,000 distinct CDR3 sequences listed, 85% to 95% are singletons. The length of the CDR3 is 17 residues. In germline, CDR1 is SGHRS, CDR2 YFSETQ. The V and J ends lost 0 bases and 0 bases respectively, with 12 bases between them. The TCR sequence derives from a human donor in good health. The rearrangement joins TRBV5-1 to TRBJ1-4; no clear D gene. The material sequenced was CD4+ T cells from PBMCs. In nucleotides, the CDR3 is TGCGCCAGCAGCTTGGGTCAGGACCTCGCAACTAATGAAAAACTGTTTTTT. It translates to CASSLGQDLATNEKLFF.